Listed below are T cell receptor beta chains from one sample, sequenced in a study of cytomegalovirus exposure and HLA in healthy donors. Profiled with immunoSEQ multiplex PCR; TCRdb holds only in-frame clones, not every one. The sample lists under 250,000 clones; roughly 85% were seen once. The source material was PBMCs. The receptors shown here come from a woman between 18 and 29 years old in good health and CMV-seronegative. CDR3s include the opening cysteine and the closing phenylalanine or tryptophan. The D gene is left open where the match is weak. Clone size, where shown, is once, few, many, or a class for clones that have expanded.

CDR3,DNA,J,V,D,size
CASSLSGLAKNIQYF,TGCGCCAGCAGCCTCTCGGGACTAGCCAAAAACATTCAGTACTTC,TRBJ2-4,TRBV4-1,.,.
CASRPTGGYPREQYF,TGTGCCAGCAGACCGACCGGGGGGTACCCTCGGGAGCAGTACTTC,TRBJ2-7,TRBV27,TRBD2,.
CASSVTSGSSYNEQFF,TGTGCCAGCAGCGTAACTAGCGGAAGCTCCTACAATGAGCAGTTCTTC,TRBJ2-1,TRBV2,TRBD2,once
CASSSDPANDEQFF,TGTGCTAGCAGCTCTGATCCTGCTAATGATGAGCAGTTCTTC,TRBJ2-1,TRBV7-7,.,.
CASSPRVGSYNEQFF,TGCGCCAGCAGCCCTAGGGTCGGCTCCTACAATGAGCAGTTCTTC,TRBJ2-1,TRBV4-1,.,.
CASRSGLYDPGELFF,TGCGCCAGCAGGTCCGGGCTCTATGACCCCGGGGAGCTGTTTTTT,TRBJ2-2,TRBV5-1,.,.
CASSLGAANEQFF,TGTGCCAGCAGTTTGGGGGCGGCTAATGAGCAGTTCTTC,TRBJ2-1,TRBV27,.,once
CASSYGASAGYTF,TGTGCCAGCAGTTACGGGGCTTCAGCTGGCTACACCTTC,TRBJ1-2,TRBV6-5,.,.
CGTGETYNSPLHF,TGTGGGACAGGGGAGACTTATAATTCACCCCTCCACTTT,TRBJ1-6,TRBV19,TRBD1,.
CASSRTGGRGNEQFF,TGTGCCAGCAGTAGGACAGGGGGCCGTGGCAATGAGCAGTTCTTC,TRBJ2-1,TRBV6-5,TRBD1,.
CASSLEGRISNQPQHF,TGCGCCAGCAGCTTGGAGGGCAGGATTAGCAATCAGCCCCAGCATTTT,TRBJ1-5,TRBV5-1,.,.
CASSPGQGTYEQYF,TGCGCCAGCAGCCCGGGACAGGGGACCTACGAGCAGTACTTC,TRBJ2-7,TRBV10-1,TRBD1,.
CASSEMQTFGEKLFF,TGTGCCAGCAGTGAGATGCAGACCTTTGGGGAAAAACTGTTTTTT,TRBJ1-4,TRBV25-1,.,.
CASSVSGSYNSPLHF,TGTGCCAGTAGCGTGTCGGGCTCCTATAATTCACCCCTCCACTTT,TRBJ1-6,TRBV19,.,.
CASSEWGQGRGPQHF,TGTGCCAGCAGTGAATGGGGACAGGGGAGGGGGCCCCAGCATTTT,TRBJ1-5,TRBV2,TRBD1,.
CAWSVPPGDYGYTF,TGTGCCTGGAGTGTACCCCCCGGAGACTATGGCTACACCTTC,TRBJ1-2,TRBV30,.,once
CASSVGLGVSNTEAFF,TGTGCCAGCAGCGTAGGGTTGGGGGTCTCGAACACTGAAGCTTTCTTT,TRBJ1-1,TRBV9,.,.
CSVEDRQRDRGTGEQFF,TGCAGCGTTGAAGATCGGCAGCGGGACAGGGGGACGGGGGAGCAGTTCTTC,TRBJ2-1,TRBV29-1,TRBD1,.
CATWGRGRTDTQYF,TGTGCCACCTGGGGGCGGGGGCGCACAGATACGCAGTATTTT,TRBJ2-3,TRBV15,.,once
CASSPPHRGDPYEQYF,TGTGCCAGCTCACCACCGCACAGGGGAGACCCCTACGAGCAGTACTTC,TRBJ2-7,TRBV18,TRBD1,.
CAFRDRIPGNTIYF,TGTGCCTTCCGGGACAGGATACCTGGAAACACCATATATTTT,TRBJ1-3,TRBV30,TRBD1,.
CASSQDAPLAGGEETQYF,TGTGCCAGCAGCCAAGATGCGCCACTAGCGGGGGGGGAAGAGACCCAGTACTTC,TRBJ2-5,TRBV4-2,TRBD2,.
CASSSDQGGNTEAFF,TGCGCCAGCAGCTCGGACCAGGGAGGGAACACTGAAGCTTTCTTT,TRBJ1-1,TRBV5-1,.,once
CASSVGKGYEQYF,TGTGCCAGCAGCGTAGGCAAGGGTTACGAGCAGTACTTC,TRBJ2-7,TRBV9,.,.
CASSEFDRSTDTQYF,TGTGCCAGCAGTGAATTTGACAGATCCACAGATACGCAGTATTTT,TRBJ2-3,TRBV25-1,.,.
CASSEGVPSYEQYF,TGTGCCAGCAGTGAAGGGGTACCCTCCTACGAGCAGTACTTC,TRBJ2-7,TRBV2,.,.
CASSGTSEVKNIQYF,TGTGCCAGCAGCGGAACCAGTGAAGTCAAAAACATTCAGTACTTC,TRBJ2-4,TRBV5-4,.,.
CASSLGSGVNEQFF,TGTGCCAGCAGCTTAGGTAGCGGGGTCAATGAGCAGTTCTTC,TRBJ2-1,TRBV13,TRBD2,.
CARSLFGNFLYGYTF,TGTGCCAGAAGCTTATTCGGGAACTTCCTCTATGGCTACACCTTC,TRBJ1-2,TRBV7-5,.,.
CASSLAGELFF,TGTGCCAGCAGCTTAGCCGGGGAGCTGTTTTTT,TRBJ2-2,TRBV7-3,.,few
CASTRMGSGANVLTF,TGTGCCAGCACCCGGATGGGCTCTGGGGCCAACGTCCTGACTTTC,TRBJ2-6,TRBV5-6,.,.
CASSARGANVLTF,TGTGCCAGTAGTGCCCGAGGGGCCAACGTCCTGACTTTC,TRBJ2-6,TRBV19,.,once
CAASSAGWETEAFF,TGTGCCGCCTCTTCAGCGGGTTGGGAAACTGAAGCTTTCTTT,TRBJ1-1,TRBV2,.,.
CASSLRWGNTEAFF,TGTGCCAGCAGCTTAAGGTGGGGGAACACTGAAGCTTTCTTT,TRBJ1-1,TRBV7-2,.,.
CASTTQGGSPLHF,TGTGCCAGCACCACCCAGGGGGGATCACCCCTCCACTTT,TRBJ1-6,TRBV7-2,TRBD1,few
CASRKRQPYGYTF,TGTGCCAGCAGGAAACGCCAGCCCTATGGCTACACCTTC,TRBJ1-2,TRBV6-1,.,.
CASSSDDGYGYTF,TGTGCCAGCAGCTCCGACGACGGCTATGGCTACACCTTC,TRBJ1-2,TRBV7-3,.,once
CASSPGGSNTEAFF,TGCGCCAGCAGTCCCGGGGGATCCAACACTGAAGCTTTCTTT,TRBJ1-1,TRBV5-1,.,once
CSVEGTPLGYTF,TGCAGCGTTGAAGGCACGCCGTTGGGCTACACCTTC,TRBJ1-2,TRBV29-1,.,few
CASSQSLGSYEQYF,TGCGCCAGCAGCCAATCACTAGGCTCCTACGAGCAGTACTTC,TRBJ2-7,TRBV4-1,.,.
CASSPGNSGNTIYF,TGTGCCAGCAGCCCAGGGAACTCTGGAAACACCATATATTTT,TRBJ1-3,TRBV9,.,.
CASSPQGVIFSYTF,TGTGCCAGCAGCCCACAGGGGGTAATCTTCAGCTACACCTTC,TRBJ1-2,TRBV6-1,TRBD1,.
CASTPTASTTNEKLFF,TGCGCCAGCACTCCGACTGCGAGTACGACTAATGAAAAACTGTTTTTT,TRBJ1-4,TRBV5-1,.,.
CSAPLDNEQFF,TGCAGTGCTCCTCTAGACAATGAGCAGTTCTTC,TRBJ2-1,TRBV20-1,.,.
CASSFSGYEQYF,TGTGCCAGCAGTTTTTCGGGGTACGAGCAGTACTTC,TRBJ2-7,TRBV27,.,.
CASRSDRRNQPQHF,TGTGCCAGCAGATCGGACAGGAGGAATCAGCCCCAGCATTTT,TRBJ1-5,TRBV28,TRBD1,.
CAWSFSSIYEQYF,TGTGCCTGGAGTTTCTCGTCCATTTACGAGCAGTACTTC,TRBJ2-7,TRBV30,.,.
CATSRGASSSYEQYF,TGTGCCACCAGCAGAGGGGCTTCCAGCTCCTACGAGCAGTACTTC,TRBJ2-7,TRBV15,.,.
CASSEGDRPTDTQYF,TGTGCCAGCAGTGAAGGGGACAGGCCGACAGATACGCAGTATTTT,TRBJ2-3,TRBV2,TRBD1,.
CASTWDRGGPNQPQHF,TGTGCCAGCACCTGGGACAGGGGAGGCCCCAATCAGCCCCAGCATTTT,TRBJ1-5,TRBV13,TRBD1,.
CASSESGRSGIQYF,TGTGCCAGCAGTGAGAGCGGTCGCTCTGGTATTCAGTACTTC,TRBJ2-4,TRBV2,.,.
CASSEPVGTDTQYF,TGTGCCAGCAGTGAACCGGTAGGCACAGATACGCAGTATTTT,TRBJ2-3,TRBV28,.,.
CASSSPGNTEAFF,TGCGCCAGCAGCTCCCCCGGGAACACTGAAGCTTTCTTT,TRBJ1-1,TRBV5-1,.,.
CASSTGQGRHEQYF,TGTGCCAGCAGCACAGGACAGGGCCGGCACGAGCAGTACTTC,TRBJ2-7,TRBV5-6,TRBD1,.